These 18 T cell receptor beta chains were sequenced from one sample in a study of blood T cell repertoires in COVID-19 (dated by TCRdb to the early 2020s). Libraries were prepared through the immunoSEQ multiplex PCR assay. TCRdb took this table from immuneACCESS and kept in-frame rearrangements with V and J called. Such tables lack part of the clones; where checked against another copy, unresolved V genes explain under half of the gap, and the rest is unexplained. The sample profile shows roughly 150,000 clones; 85% to 90% of them were found once. More than 14% of the sample is in the top ten clones. The sample taken for sequencing was peripheral blood. The source of these receptors is a woman in her 40s with acute or convalescent COVID-19.

The chain is built from TRBV7-3 and TRBJ2-1; tentatively, D is TRBD1 (5 bases). V lost 2 bases to trimming and J lost 3 bases, with 14 bases between them. The germline gives CDR1 SGHTA, CDR2 FQGTGA. The CDR3 contains 16 residues. The CDR3 is CASSLLQGSVYNEQFF. CDR3 nucleotides: TGTGCCAGCAGCTTACTCCAGGGAAGCGTCTACAATGAGCAGTTCTTC.

The chain has TRBV7-6 and TRBJ2-4, with 9 bases identical to TRBD1. CDR1 is SGHVS, CDR2 FNYEAQ, per germline. V was clipped by 2 bases and J by 0 bases; unmatched bases: 8. The CDR3 totals 18 residues. The CDR3 nucleotides are TGTGCCAGCAGCTTATCAAGGACAGGGGTCCTAGCCAAAAACATTCAGTACTTC. Protein: CASSLSRTGVLAKNIQYF.

V is TRBV5-1 and J is TRBJ1-5; D is uncertain. The germline V gene has CDR1 SGHRS and CDR2 YFSETQ. V was cut by 0 bases and J by 2 bases, with 6 bases left in between. This CDR3 contains 14 residues. CDR3 DNA: TGCGCCAGCAGCTTGGCAGGCGGCAATCAGCCCCAGCATTTT. Its translation is CASSLAGGNQPQHF. Full variable domain (remainder filled in from reference TRBV5-1 and TRBJ1-5): KAGVTQTPRYLIKTRGQQVTLSCSPISGHRSVSWYQQTPGQGLQFLFEYFSETQRNKGNFPGRFSGRQFSNSRSEMNVSTLELGDSALYLCASSLAGGNQPQHFGDGTRLSIL.

The gene calls are TRBV6-1 and TRBJ2-7; D is undetermined. Germline V gene sequence: CDR1 MNHNS, CDR2 SASEGT. The CDR3 consists of 15 residues. Trimming removed 2 bases at V and 3 bases at J, with 14 bases between. The CDR3 DNA reads as TGTGCCAGCAGTGAATTTCCTAAAAATGGCTACGAGCAGTACTTC. It specifies CASSEFPKNGYEQYF.

The J gene is TRBJ2-1, the V gene TRBV20-1; 7 positions match TRBD2. The CDR3 has 11 residues. From germline, CDR1 is DFQATT and CDR2 SNEGSKA (reference sequence). The J segment lost 9 bases and the V segment lost 4 bases, leaving 3 bases of the junction unmatched. The CDR3 nucleotides are TGCAGTGCTAAGATAGCGGGTGAGCAGTTCTTC. This sequence encodes CSAKIAGEQFF.

This clone came up once. The chain employs TRBV7-2 and TRBJ2-2, with a weak D call TRBD2 (6 bases). The CDR3 is 17 residues long. The ends were cut back, 0 bases at V and 0 bases at J, with 11 bases in the middle. The germline V gene has CDR1 SGHTA and CDR2 FQGNSA. The chain's CDR3 is CASSLAAGPSNTGELFF. The CDR3 bases are TGTGCCAGCAGCTTAGCGGCGGGACCATCGAACACCGGGGAGCTGTTTTTT.

The chain joins TRBV30 to TRBJ2-7, with D uncertain. The CDR3 has 13 amino acids. The germline V gene encodes CDR1 GTSNPN and CDR2 SVGIG (reference sequence). Trimming pared 0 bases from V and 1 base from J, leaving 7 bases between. The CDR3: CAWSVNWSYEQYF. In DNA, the CDR3 is TGTGCCTGGAGTGTAAACTGGTCCTACGAGCAGTACTTC.

This clone appeared once. This chain joins TRBV18 and TRBJ1-3, with D uncertain. The CDR3 totals 15 residues. The germline V gene has CDR1 KGHSH and CDR2 LQKENI. The V gene lost 0 bases and the J gene lost 5 bases, with 11 bases spanning the gap. This chain's CDR3 is CASSPPVKQRNTIYF. In DNA, the CDR3 is TGTGCCAGCTCACCACCTGTGAAACAGAGAAACACCATATATTTT.

The chain employs TRBV10-3 and TRBJ2-7; TRBD1 matches at 9 bases. This CDR3 comprises 16 residues. CDR1 and CDR2 from the germline V gene are ENHRY and SYGVKD. Germline trimming cut 7 bases from V and 1 base from J; bases unmatched to any gene: 11. The CDR3, as DNA: TGTGCCATCATGGACACCGGGACAGGGACTTCCTACGAGCAGTACTTC. Translated, it gives CAIMDTGTGTSYEQYF.

The chain carries TRBV5-1 and TRBJ2-3; TRBD2 agrees at 10 bases. The CDR3 has 17 amino acids. Trimming cost V 4 bases and J 3 bases; bases outside gene matches: 11. Germline V CDR1 and CDR2: SGHRS, YFSETQ. CDR3 coding DNA: TGCGCCAGCAGCCTACTCGAGCGGGGGGGCCGGACAGATACGCAGTATTTT. Protein: CASSLLERGGRTDTQYF.

The chain is built from TRBV5-6 and TRBJ2-6; 8 positions match TRBD1. The CDR3 is made up of 17 amino acids. Germline V gene sequence: CDR1 SGHDT, CDR2 YYEEEE. V lost 4 bases to trimming and J lost 2 bases; unmatched junction nucleotides: 8. DNA for the CDR3: TGTGCCAGCAGCCTAACAGGGGGGTCGGCTGGGGCCAACGTCCTGACTTTC. Amino acid sequence: CASSLTGGSAGANVLTF.

The V call is TRBV30, the J call TRBJ2-1, with a possible D match to TRBD2 (6 bases). Trimming took 3 bases from V and 7 from J, leaving 16 bases between them. The V gene's germline CDR1 is GTSNPN and CDR2 SVGIG (reference sequence). This CDR3 region has 14 residues. The CDR3 coding sequence is TGTGCCTGGAGGGGGACTGGGACCCGTAATGAGCAGTTCTTC. This sequence encodes CAWRGTGTRNEQFF. Full variable domain (rest looked up from reference TRBV30 and TRBJ2-1): SQTIHQWPATLVQPVGSPLSLECTVEGTSNPNLYWYRQAAGRGLQLLFYSVGIGQISSEVPQNLSASRPQDRQFILSSKKLLLSDSGFYLCAWRGTGTRNEQFFGPGTRLTVL.

The chain is built from TRBV7-2 and TRBJ2-1, with D perhaps matching TRBD2 (5 bases). Germline V gene sequence: CDR1 SGHTA, CDR2 FQGNSA. The CDR3 is 13 amino acids. The V end was cut by 5 bases, the J end by 8 bases, with 13 bases between. CDR3 in amino acids: CASSDNWGDEQFF. DNA of the CDR3: TGTGCCAGCAGCGATAACTGGGGAGATGAGCAGTTCTTC. The full variable domain, in which reference TRBV7-2 and TRBJ2-1 provide the parts outside the CDR3, is GAGVSQSPSNKVTEKGKDVELRCDPISGHTALYWYRQSLGQGLEFLIYFQGNSAPDKSGLPSDRFSAERTGGSVSTLTIQRTQQEDSAVYLCASSDNWGDEQFFGPGTRLTVL.

The rearrangement links TRBV27 to TRBJ1-6; 10 bases are a match to TRBD1. The CDR3 length is 20 residues. Germline CDR1 and CDR2: MNHEY and SMNVEV (reference sequence). V gave up 5 bases and J gave up 5 bases; unmatched junction bases: 18. CDR3 amino acids: CASSKTGTGETLSHNSPLHF. In DNA form, the CDR3 reads TGTGCCAGCAGTAAAACCGGGACAGGGGAAACCCTCAGCCATAATTCACCCCTCCACTTT.

CDR3 amino acids: CASSPGLADSPGELFF. The CDR3 coding sequence is TGTGCCAGCAGCCCTGGTCTAGCGGATTCCCCCGGGGAGCTGTTTTTT. The genes are TRBV5-6 and TRBJ2-2; 7 nucleotides align to TRBD2. There are 16 residues in the CDR3. Germline CDR1 reads SGHDT; CDR2 reads YYEEEE. With 4 bases clipped from V and 6 bases from J, the junction kept 12 bases outside the gene matches.

The chain is built from TRBV7-3 and TRBJ2-1; perhaps TRBD1 as D (5 bases). The germline CDR1 and CDR2 sequences are SGHTA and FQGTGA. V was clipped by 4 bases and J by 0 bases, with 19 bases between them. The CDR3 loop spans 18 amino acids. The CDR3 DNA is TGTGCCAGCAGCTCGTTGCCTGGACAACAGAGCTCCTACAATGAGCAGTTCTTC. It specifies CASSSLPGQQSSYNEQFF.

The chain carries TRBV30 and TRBJ2-1; 7 positions agree with TRBD1. With 0 bases clipped from V and 9 bases from J, the junction kept 11 bases outside the gene matches. CDR3 length equals 15 residues. Germline V gene data show CDR1 as GTSNPN and CDR2 as SVGIG (reference sequence). CDR3 nucleotide sequence: TGTGCCTGGAGTGTGAAAGGGGGCCGTATAGGTGAGCAGTTCTTC. Its protein is CAWSVKGGRIGEQFF. Supplemented by reference TRBV30 and TRBJ2-1, the full variable domain reads SQTIHQWPATLVQPVGSPLSLECTVEGTSNPNLYWYRQAAGRGLQLLFYSVGIGQISSEVPQNLSASRPQDRQFILSSKKLLLSDSGFYLCAWSVKGGRIGEQFFGPGTRLTVL.

The sample holds one count of this clone. The genes are TRBV6-4 and TRBJ1-2, with 9 bases fitting TRBD1. CDR3 length: 14 residues. The germline V gene has CDR1 MRHNA and CDR2 SNTAGT. J lost 7 bases, V lost 6 bases, and 9 bases had no gene match. CDR3 coding DNA: TGTGCCAGCAGGACGGGACAGGGAATAGGTGGCTACACCTTC. It is translated as CASRTGQGIGGYTF.